This is a list of T cell receptor beta chains from one sample in a study of T cell responses to AZD1222 COVID-19 vaccine. Repertoires were generated with immunoSEQ multiplex PCR, while TCRdb's copy carries only in-frame clones and drops some. In the table there are about 120,000 clones, roughly 90% of which are singletons. The sample consisted of peripheral blood, taken on day 0 of AZD1222 vaccination. These receptors came from an adult in good health. CDR3s include the opening cysteine and the closing phenylalanine or tryptophan. The order of the fields is J gene, clone size, D gene, V gene, CDR3 DNA, CDR3 protein. The D gene is left open where the match is weak. Size is omitted from some rows. Given values are once, few, many or a class for expanded clones.

TRBJ1-6 NA NA TRBV27 TGTGCCAGCAGGACGGGTTATAATTCACCCCTCCACTTT CASRTGYNSPLHF
TRBJ1-3 NA NA TRBV3-1/TRBV3-2 TGTGCCAGCAGCCACCTCCGTGTCGGAAACACCATATATTTT CASSHLRVGNTIYF
TRBJ2-2 NA NA TRBV2 TGTGCCAGCAGTGAAGACGGGCACGGGGAGCTGTTTTTT CASSEDGHGELFF
TRBJ1-1 NA NA TRBV11-3 TGTGCCAGCAGCTTGACTGGTTATACCACTGAAGCTTTCTTT CASSLTGYTTEAFF
TRBJ1-5 once NA TRBV7-7 TGTGCTAGCAGCTCCGACTACTATCAGCCCCAGCATTTT CASSSDYYQPQHF
TRBJ1-5 NA NA TRBV6-2/TRBV6-3 TGTGCCAGCAGTTACATGGAGGGAATAGCGAATAGCAATCAGCCCCAGCATTTT CASSYMEGIANSNQPQHF
TRBJ2-7 NA NA TRBV9 TGTGCCAGCAGCGAGGCCCCCGGAGGCGGACCGGCCTACGAGCAGTACTTC CASSEAPGGGPAYEQYF
TRBJ2-7 NA NA TRBV7-2 TGTGCCAGCACCTCAGAGCTCAGCTCCTACGAGCAGTACTTC CASTSELSSYEQYF
TRBJ2-1 NA NA TRBV6-6 TGTGCCAGCAGTCGGGGGCCGGGAGGGGGCATCGTCAATGAGCAGTTCTTC CASSRGPGGGIVNEQFF
TRBJ2-2 NA TRBD1 TRBV14 TGTGCCAGCAGCCGACAGGGAACCATCGACGGGGAGCTGTTTTTT CASSRQGTIDGELFF
TRBJ2-1 NA TRBD2 TRBV9 TGTGCCAGCAGCCCCGAAAATTTACTAGCGGGAGAGCAGTTCTTC CASSPENLLAGEQFF
TRBJ1-2 few NA TRBV10-1 TGCGCCAGCAGTGAGCTGCCAGGCCATGGCTACACCTTC CASSELPGHGYTF
TRBJ2-2 NA TRBD1 TRBV12-3/TRBV12-4 TGTGCCAGCAGTCAGGGGGCCGCCGGGGAGCTGTTTTTT CASSQGAAGELFF
TRBJ2-3 NA NA TRBV6-5 TGTGCCAGCAGAGTCTCCGGGACAGATACGCAGTATTTT CASRVSGTDTQYF
TRBJ1-1 NA TRBD1 TRBV27 TGTGCCAGCAGTTTATGGCCTCGGACAGGTGAAGCTTTCTTT CASSLWPRTGEAFF
TRBJ1-1 NA NA TRBV29-1 TGCAGCGTTGAAGCCCAAACGGGAACTGAAGCTTTCTTT CSVEAQTGTEAFF
TRBJ2-3 NA NA TRBV20-1 TGCAGTGCTAGTGTCCGGACGGGTCTCACAGATACGCAGTATTTT CSASVRTGLTDTQYF
TRBJ1-2 NA NA TRBV6-5 TGTGCCAGCAGGGCGCCGGACCAGGGCTATGGCTACACCTTC CASRAPDQGYGYTF
TRBJ1-6 NA TRBD1 TRBV25-1 TGTGCCAGCAGCCCGACGGGACAGGGTAATTCACCCCTCCACTTT CASSPTGQGNSPLHF
TRBJ1-2 once NA TRBV25-1 TGTGCCAGCAGTGAATATTTAGGGGACTATGGCTACACCTTC CASSEYLGDYGYTF
TRBJ1-5 NA NA TRBV19 TGTGCCAGTAGTTTAGGGAGTCAGCCCCAGCATTTT CASSLGSQPQHF
TRBJ1-3 NA NA TRBV7-9 TGTGCCAGCAGAGGGAGCTCTGGAAACACCATATATTTT CASRGSSGNTIYF
TRBJ2-3 NA TRBD2 TRBV3-1/TRBV3-2 TGTGCCAGCAGCCAAGATTGGAGCGGGGCCACAGATACGCAGTATTTT CASSQDWSGATDTQYF
TRBJ1-2 NA NA TRBV21-1 TGTGCCAGCCCTAGACCGTTGGGGTATGGCTACACCTTC CASPRPLGYGYTF
TRBJ1-2 NA NA TRBV15 TGTGCCACCAGCAGAGATAGAAACAACTATGGCTACACCTTC CATSRDRNNYGYTF